The entry below describes one T cell receptor beta chain. The entry originates in a study of T cell changes during pregnancy in multiple sclerosis. The method was immunoSEQ multiplex PCR; TCRdb's version includes in-frame clones alone and lacks a portion of them. The table shows roughly 34,000 clones, with about 92% occurring only once. V dropped 0 bases and J dropped 3 bases, with 22 bases sitting between them. Germline V gene data show CDR1 as SGHNT and CDR2 as YYREEE (reference sequence). There are 20 residues in the CDR3. The J gene is TRBJ2-6, the V gene TRBV5-4; possibly TRBD1 for D (6 bases). This TCR came from a female donor in good health, enrolled as a control in a pregnancy study. The sequences come from CD4+ T cells from peripheral blood mononuclear cells, collected in the second trimester of pregnancy. This CDR3 is CASSLGAKGVLLGGANVLTF. CDR3 sequence (DNA): TGTGCCAGCAGCTTGGGGGCTAAGGGGGTACTTTTGGGTGGGGCCAACGTCCTGACTTTC.